The next 29 T cell receptor beta chains were all read from a single sample in a study of cytotoxic CD8 clonotypes in ibrutinib-treated CLL. Clones were sequenced by immunoSEQ multiplex PCR, and TCRdb holds only the in-frame ones, with some missing. The repertoire includes around 310,000 clones, just under 80% of them detected once, and about 6.7% sits in the top ten. Sequenced material: PBMCs, taken before ibrutinib treatment. Receptors were obtained from a human donor with chronic lymphocytic leukemia.

The gene calls are TRBV18 and TRBJ2-7; 7 positions agree with TRBD1. Looked up from germline, CDR1 is KGHSH and CDR2 is LQKENI. The CDR3 loop spans 18 amino acids. Trimming took 3 bases from V and 4 from J; bases not matched to a gene: 18. CDR3 sequence (DNA): TGTGCCAGCTCACCGCGTCCACTCCAGGGGGTGAATCTTTACGAGCAGTACTTC. This encodes CASSPRPLQGVNLYEQYF.

The CDR3 reads CASSHPDRNYEQYF. CDR3 nucleotide sequence: TGTGCCAGCAGCCATCCGGACAGAAACTACGAGCAGTACTTC. The chain links TRBV7-8 to TRBJ2-7, with a tentative D call TRBD1 (6 bases). The germline V gene encodes CDR1 SGHVS and CDR2 FQNEAQ. CDR3 size: 14 residues. Trimming stripped 5 bases from V and 3 bases from J, with 14 bases between.

The CDR3 coding sequence is TGTGCCAGCAGGACAGGGATTTCCTACGAGCAGTACTTC. Residues: CASRTGISYEQYF. The chain is built from TRBV28 and TRBJ2-7; 7 nucleotides agree with TRBD1. Trimming removed 6 bases from V and 1 base from J; junction bases left unmatched: 3. CDR1 MDHEN and CDR2 SYDVKM come from the germline V gene. This CDR3 has 13 residues.

This chain links TRBV9 with TRBJ1-5; the D is unclear. The CDR3 has 15 amino acids. V lost 0 bases and J lost 6, with 13 bases in between. CDR1 SGDLS and CDR2 YYNGEE come from the germline V gene. The CDR3 region has the DNA TGTGCCAGCAGCGTAGGACAAGGCTTCGGTCAGCCCCAGCATTTT. As protein: CASSVGQGFGQPQHF.

V gene TRBV19 combines with J gene TRBJ1-4, with TRBD1 identical over 8 bases. CDR3 size: 14 residues. The germline gives CDR1 LNHDA, CDR2 SQIVND (reference sequence). The V gene end was trimmed by 3 bases and the J gene end by 10 bases; junction bases not matched to a gene: 7. The CDR3 loop is CASSIGTGGGKLFF. The CDR3 DNA is TGTGCCAGTAGTATCGGGACAGGAGGAGGAAAACTGTTTTTT.

This chain joins TRBV5-1 and TRBJ1-2; D ambiguous. CDR3 length: 13 amino acids. CDR1 is SGHRS, CDR2 YFSETQ, per germline. Trimming removed 0 bases from V and 6 bases from J, with 9 bases in between. The CDR3 region has the DNA TGCGCCAGCAGCTTGGGATGGAGAGATGGCTACACCTTC. Its translation: CASSLGWRDGYTF.

The chain combines TRBV11-2 with TRBJ2-1, with 9 bases fitting TRBD2. This CDR3 spans 15 amino acids. The germline gives CDR1 SGHAT, CDR2 FQNNGV. V lost 11 bases and J lost 0; bases outside the gene matches: 8. This CDR3 is CASWASGDSYNEQFF. The CDR3 DNA follows: TGTGCCTCCTGGGCTAGCGGGGACTCCTACAATGAGCAGTTCTTC.

As for this clone: The identical CDR3 is also encoded by other nucleotide sequences in the sample. The chain recombines TRBV28 with TRBJ2-7; D ambiguous. Trimming pared 2 bases from V and 3 bases from J, leaving 2 bases between. The CDR3 has 11 amino acids. Germline CDR1 and CDR2: MDHEN and SYDVKM. The CDR3 sequence is CASSLNYEQYF. CDR3 DNA: TGTGCCAGCAGTTTAAACTACGAGCAGTACTTC.

Here the CDR3 DNA reads TGTGCCAGTAGTAGCTCACTAGCGGGGCAAGAGACCCAGTACTTC. Translated: CASSSSLAGQETQYF. V and J are TRBV19 and TRBJ2-5; TRBD2 matches 10 bases. V dropped 4 bases and J dropped 2; count of bases not matched to a gene: 4. The CDR3 consists of 15 residues. The germline V gene has CDR1 LNHDA and CDR2 SQIVND (reference sequence).

V and J are TRBV6-1 and TRBJ2-1; D may be TRBD2 (6 bases). This CDR3 region has 16 residues. Germline-derived CDR1 and CDR2 are MNHNS and SASEGT. V lost 2 bases to trimming and J lost 1 base, with 12 bases between them. DNA of the CDR3: TGTGCCAGCAGTGAACCTGGGCTAGCGTCCTACAATGAGCAGTTCTTC. Translating gives CASSEPGLASYNEQFF.

The J gene is TRBJ2-7, the V gene TRBV5-1, with D perhaps TRBD1 (6 bases). The ends were cut back, 4 bases at V and 2 bases at J, with 10 bases in the middle. The CDR3 is 13 amino acids. Germline assignment: CDR1 SGHRS and CDR2 YFSETQ. This CDR3 reads CASSLWTAYEQYF. CDR3 nucleotides: TGCGCCAGCAGCCTATGGACAGCCTACGAGCAGTACTTC.

This chain connects TRBV7-6 to TRBJ1-3; 9 bases fit TRBD1. V was clipped by 1 base and J by 2 bases; unmatched bases: 3. This CDR3 is 16 amino acids long. The germline V gene encodes CDR1 SGHVS and CDR2 FNYEAQ. CDR3 loop: CASSLVQGAPGNTIYF. The CDR3 nucleotides read TGTGCCAGCAGCTTAGTACAGGGGGCCCCTGGAAACACCATATATTTT. Combining the CDR3 with reference TRBV7-6 and TRBJ1-3 gives the whole variable domain GAGVSQSPRYKVTKRGQDVALRCDPISGHVSLYWYRQALGQGPEFLTYFNYEAQQDKSGLPNDRFSAERPEGSISTLTIQRTEQRDSAMYRCASSLVQGAPGNTIYFGEGSWLTVV.

This clone was counted a few times. The V gene is TRBV9, the J gene TRBJ1-4, with 8 bases that match TRBD1. CDR3 length: 14 residues. After removal of 2 bases from V and 6 bases from J, the junction contained 3 bases not matched to a gene. In germline, CDR1 is SGDLS, CDR2 YYNGEE. CDR3 in DNA: TGTGCCAGCAGCGTCAGGGGGCAGGATGAAAAACTGTTTTTT. Translating gives CASSVRGQDEKLFF.

J is TRBJ2-7 and V is TRBV4-1, with no clear D. The germline V gene has CDR1 MGHRA and CDR2 YSYEKL. The CDR3 loop spans 13 amino acids. V lost 2 bases and J lost 2, with 7 bases in between. DNA for the CDR3: TGCGCCAGCAGCCAAAGCGAGGCCTACGAGCAGTACTTC. Translating gives CASSQSEAYEQYF.

The J gene is TRBJ2-3, the V gene TRBV5-4; TRBD1 is a possible D gene (5 bases). This CDR3 is built from 16 residues. From germline, CDR1 is SGHNT and CDR2 YYREEE (reference sequence). Trimming cost V 3 bases and J 6 bases, with 20 bases left between them. This chain's CDR3 is CASSSPSTGGADTQYF. CDR3 nucleotide sequence: TGTGCCAGCAGCTCCCCTAGTACCGGTGGGGCGGATACGCAGTATTTT.

The chain employs TRBV5-1 and TRBJ1-4; no definite D call. Germline CDR1 is SGHRS and CDR2 is YFSETQ. Between the trimmed V and J ends, which lost 0 bases and 7 bases, there was a span of 10 bases. This CDR3 has 14 residues. The CDR3 here is CASSLGTSSEKLFF. CDR3 nucleotide sequence: TGCGCCAGCAGCTTGGGGACGAGCAGTGAAAAACTGTTTTTT.

The chain employs TRBV30 and TRBJ2-5; D is possibly TRBD1 (5 bases). The CDR3 sequence is 13 residues long. Germline CDR1 and CDR2: GTSNPN and SVGIG (reference sequence). The V end lost 0 bases, the J end lost 5 bases, and 10 bases lay between the germline ends. CDR3 region: CAWSVGQKETQYF. The CDR3 DNA reads as TGTGCCTGGAGTGTAGGACAAAAGGAGACCCAGTACTTC.

The chain uses TRBV12-5 and TRBJ2-1, with D maybe TRBD2 (6 bases). CDR1 is LGHNT, CDR2 FRNRAP, per germline. The CDR3 extends over 20 amino acids. Trimming removed 0 bases at V and 2 bases at J, with 23 bases between. CDR3: CASGLVGWGVRPSAYNEQFF. CDR3 nucleotides: TGTGCTAGTGGTTTGGTCGGGTGGGGGGTGAGGCCCAGTGCCTACAATGAGCAGTTCTTC.

This chain connects TRBV2 to TRBJ2-4, with D tentatively TRBD1 (6 bases). Germline V gives CDR1 SNHLY, CDR2 FYNNEI. The CDR3 consists of 22 residues. The V end was cut by 2 bases, the J end by 3 bases, with 32 bases between. The CDR3: CASSEIPFPQGERRVIKNIQYF. The DNA of the CDR3 is TGTGCCAGCAGTGAAATCCCTTTCCCACAGGGCGAAAGGCGGGTAATCAAAAACATTCAGTACTTC.

The rearrangement uses TRBV6-1 and TRBJ1-1; D remains unclear. Germline V gene sequence: CDR1 MNHNS, CDR2 SASEGT. CDR3 length: 14 amino acids. Trimming removed 0 bases at V and 5 bases at J, with 10 bases between. The CDR3 region has the DNA TGTGCCAGCAGTGAAGCGCTTCGGGGTACTGAAGCTTTCTTT. The encoded protein is CASSEALRGTEAFF.

The chain carries TRBV19 and TRBJ2-1; 7 bases match TRBD2. Losses at the gene ends were 8 bases for V and 4 bases for J; bases not matched to a gene: 11. The CDR3 extends over 15 amino acids. From germline, CDR1 is LNHDA and CDR2 SQIVND (reference sequence). This CDR3 is CASSHGGREYNEQFF. The CDR3 coding sequence is TGTGCCAGTTCCCACGGTGGGAGGGAGTACAATGAGCAGTTCTTC.

This chain joins TRBV5-4 and TRBJ2-7; 13 bases agree with TRBD2. Germline V gene data show CDR1 as SGHNT and CDR2 as YYREEE (reference sequence). V trimming: 9 bases; J trimming: 6 bases; junction bases outside the gene matches: 15. The CDR3 spans 16 residues. CDR3: CATTEGRTSGSGEQYF. The CDR3 DNA follows: TGTGCCACCACTGAGGGTCGGACTAGCGGGAGTGGCGAGCAGTACTTC.

The chain employs TRBV14 and TRBJ2-2, with TRBD2 matching over 11 bases. CDR1 and CDR2 from the germline V gene are SGHDN and FVKESK. The CDR3 has 16 residues. Trimming cost V 4 bases and J 4 bases; bases outside gene matches: 5. CDR3 in amino acids: CASSPGTSGSTGELFF. The CDR3 DNA reads as TGTGCCAGCAGCCCCGGGACTAGCGGAAGCACCGGGGAGCTGTTTTTT.

This clone was recorded a few times. V and J are TRBV6-1 and TRBJ2-5; either TRBD1 or TRBD2 may supply D (6 bases each). The CDR3 runs to 14 residues. CDR1 MNHNS and CDR2 SASEGT come from the germline V gene. Trimming stripped 2 bases from V and 5 bases from J, with 12 bases between. The CDR3 sequence is CASSETGGWETQYF. CDR3 coding DNA: TGTGCCAGCAGTGAAACCGGGGGCTGGGAGACCCAGTACTTC.

This clone was seen only a few times. The V call is TRBV4-1, the J call TRBJ2-3; TRBD1 might be the D (6 bases). V was pared by 3 bases and J by 5 bases, with 15 bases between. The germline V gene has CDR1 MGHRA and CDR2 YSYEKL. The CDR3 is 15 amino acids. The CDR3 DNA reads as TGCGCCAGCAGCCAGTTCTGGGGGCGGCAAGATACGCAGTATTTT. The encoded protein is CASSQFWGRQDTQYF.

The chain combines TRBV28 with TRBJ2-2; D may be TRBD1 (5 bases). V gave up 3 bases and J gave up 3 bases, with 17 bases separating them. Germline V gives CDR1 MDHEN, CDR2 SYDVKM. The CDR3 runs to 17 residues. CDR3 sequence: CASSLGLTNSHTGELFF. CDR3 DNA sequence: TGTGCCAGCAGTTTGGGGCTAACAAATTCGCACACCGGGGAGCTGTTTTTT.

Concerning this clone itself: The same CDR3 is also encoded by other DNA sequences in this sample. The chain carries TRBV27 and TRBJ1-2; 7 bases agree with TRBD1. V was clipped by 0 bases and J by 3 bases; unmatched bases: 1. This CDR3 has 14 amino acids. Germline V gene lookup returns CDR1 MNHEY and CDR2 SMNVEV (reference sequence). CDR3 sequence: CASSLSTGHYGYTF. As DNA, the CDR3 is TGTGCCAGCAGTTTATCGACAGGGCACTATGGCTACACCTTC.

In nucleotides, the CDR3 is TGTGCCAGCAGAGGGACTACCTCCTACAATGAGCAGTTCTTC. Its protein product is CASRGTTSYNEQFF. The gene calls are TRBV6-5 and TRBJ2-1; 7 bases map to TRBD2. Germline V CDR1 and CDR2: MNHEY, SVGAGI. This CDR3 contains 14 residues. The ends lost 6 bases at V and 0 bases at J; junction bases unmatched: 2.

This sequence joins TRBV27 and TRBJ2-7; 12 nucleotides line up with TRBD2. Per the germline V gene, CDR1 is MNHEY and CDR2 is SMNVEV (reference sequence). The CDR3 length is 15 residues. The J segment lost 5 bases and the V segment lost 5 bases, leaving 7 bases of the junction unmatched. CDR3 coding DNA: TGTGCCAGCAGTCCCCGACTAGCGGGAGTTGACGAGCAGTACTTC. Protein product: CASSPRLAGVDEQYF.